The rows below give T cell receptor beta chains drawn from one sample of a study of cytomegalovirus exposure and HLA in healthy donors. The table came from immunoSEQ multiplex PCR; TCRdb's copy has only in-frame clones and leaves some out. The sample lists some 120,000 clones, around three quarters occurring once. Sequences were obtained from PBMCs. Receptors were obtained from an older woman in good health and CMV-seropositive. Both conserved end residues are part of each CDR3. D genes are given only for firm matches. Clone size is shown for a subset of rows, as once, few, many or a class of expanded clone.

clone_size: NA
v_call: TRBV7-9
d_call: TRBD2
j_call: TRBJ2-5
cdr3_aa: CASSYGSAGGKETQYF
cdr3_nt: TGTGCCAGCAGCTACGGGAGCGCGGGGGGTAAAGAGACCCAGTACTTC

clone_size: NA
v_call: TRBV15
d_call: TRBD2
j_call: TRBJ2-5
cdr3_aa: CATSRETSGQETQYF
cdr3_nt: TGTGCCACCAGCAGAGAGACTAGCGGCCAAGAGACCCAGTACTTC

clone_size: NA
v_call: TRBV7-9
d_call: TRBD2
j_call: TRBJ2-2
cdr3_aa: CASSWTSGRASPSKLFF
cdr3_nt: TGTGCCAGCAGCTGGACTAGCGGGAGGGCTAGCCCCAGTAAGCTGTTTTTT

clone_size: few
v_call: TRBV19
d_call: NA
j_call: TRBJ1-1
cdr3_aa: CASSNRESGAFF
cdr3_nt: TGTGCCAGTAGTAACAGGGAAAGTGGGGCTTTCTTT

clone_size: NA
v_call: TRBV5-1
d_call: NA
j_call: TRBJ2-3
cdr3_aa: CASSTRQSRRDTQYF
cdr3_nt: TGCGCCAGCAGCACAAGACAGTCCAGGAGAGATACGCAGTATTTT

clone_size: few
v_call: TRBV6-5
d_call: NA
j_call: TRBJ2-1
cdr3_aa: CASSYLGGIGEQFF
cdr3_nt: TGTGCCAGCAGTTACCTCGGCGGGATTGGTGAGCAGTTCTTC

clone_size: NA
v_call: TRBV5-1
d_call: NA
j_call: TRBJ1-2
cdr3_aa: CASSLLGVWVYGYTF
cdr3_nt: TGCGCCAGCAGCTTGTTAGGGGTTTGGGTTTATGGCTACACCTTC

clone_size: NA
v_call: TRBV6-5
d_call: NA
j_call: TRBJ2-5
cdr3_aa: CASSYPGPEQYF
cdr3_nt: TGTGCCAGCAGTTACCCAGGGCCGGAGCAGTACTTC

clone_size: few
v_call: TRBV19
d_call: TRBD2
j_call: TRBJ2-1
cdr3_aa: CASSEGTGGDEQFF
cdr3_nt: TGTGCCAGTAGTGAAGGGACGGGAGGGGATGAGCAGTTCTTC

clone_size: NA
v_call: TRBV5-6
d_call: NA
j_call: TRBJ1-5
cdr3_aa: CASSSFNQPQHF
cdr3_nt: TGTGCCAGCAGCTCTTTCAATCAGCCCCAGCATTTT

clone_size: NA
v_call: TRBV19
d_call: NA
j_call: TRBJ1-2
cdr3_aa: CASRPDRSNYGYTF
cdr3_nt: TGTGCCAGTAGGCCCGACAGGTCTAACTATGGCTACACCTTC

clone_size: once
v_call: TRBV14
d_call: NA
j_call: TRBJ1-1
cdr3_aa: CASSQDWIEGRNTEAFF
cdr3_nt: TGTGCCAGCAGCCAAGATTGGATAGAGGGCCGGAACACTGAAGCTTTCTTT

clone_size: NA
v_call: TRBV27
d_call: TRBD1
j_call: TRBJ1-6
cdr3_aa: CASRTGTGDSPLHF
cdr3_nt: TGTGCCAGCAGAACAGGGACAGGGGATTCACCCCTCCACTTT

clone_size: NA
v_call: TRBV18
d_call: NA
j_call: TRBJ2-3
cdr3_aa: CASSATGPTDTQYF
cdr3_nt: TGTGCCAGCTCAGCGACAGGACCCACAGATACGCAGTATTTT

clone_size: few
v_call: TRBV7-9
d_call: TRBD2
j_call: TRBJ2-3
cdr3_aa: CASSARAGGRTDTQYF
cdr3_nt: TGTGCCAGCAGCGCCAGAGCGGGGGGTCGCACAGATACGCAGTATTTT

clone_size: NA
v_call: TRBV5-6
d_call: NA
j_call: TRBJ1-4
cdr3_aa: CASSLATGTNEKLFF
cdr3_nt: TGTGCCAGCAGCTTGGCCACAGGGACTAATGAAAAACTGTTTTTT